The sequence of this T cell receptor (beta chain) was determined in a study of T cells in Graves' hyperthyroidism and ophthalmopathy. The CDR3 length is 13 residues. CDR1 MGHRA and CDR2 YSYEKL come from the germline V gene. V was clipped by 0 bases and J by 5 bases, with 7 bases between them. It was considered stable Graves' hyperthyroidism when ophthalmopathy did not progress within 18 months. Uncontrolled infection, other autoimmune disease, pregnancy or lactation excluded patients. Amplified TCR beta CDR3 regions came from RNA transcripts. TCR CDR3 regions were first amplified by RT-PCR with HTBI primers. MiXCR was run by TCRdb on the multiplex PCR reads, yielding one entry per CDR3 protein. The repertoire holds fewer than 600,000 distinct CDR3 sequences, over 13% seen once, with around a sixth in the top ten.

Sequenced material: blood. This clonotype was sampled from a woman between 18 and 30 years old with Graves' hyperthyroidism. This chain joins TRBV4-1 and TRBJ1-1, with D unclear. For the CDR3, the DNA is TGCGCCAGCAGCCAAGACCAGCTAACTGAAGCTTTCTTT. Its translation: CASSQDQLTEAFF.